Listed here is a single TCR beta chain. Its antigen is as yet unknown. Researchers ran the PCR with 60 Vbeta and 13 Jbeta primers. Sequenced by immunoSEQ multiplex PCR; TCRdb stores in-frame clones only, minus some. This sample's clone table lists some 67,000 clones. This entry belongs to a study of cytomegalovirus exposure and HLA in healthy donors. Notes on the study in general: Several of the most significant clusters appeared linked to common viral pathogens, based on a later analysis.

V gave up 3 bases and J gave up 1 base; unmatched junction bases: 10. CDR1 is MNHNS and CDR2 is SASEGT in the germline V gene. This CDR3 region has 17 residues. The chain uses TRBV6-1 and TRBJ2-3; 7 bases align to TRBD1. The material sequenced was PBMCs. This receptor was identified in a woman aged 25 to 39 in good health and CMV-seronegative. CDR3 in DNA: TGTGCCAGCAGTGAGCGATACAGGGGAGATGGCACAGATACGCAGTATTTT. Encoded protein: CASSERYRGDGTDTQYF.